This entry lists 4 T cell receptor beta chains sequenced from one sample in a study of shared clonotypes between healthy human individuals. The protocol was immunoSEQ multiplex PCR, while the TCRdb copy is restricted to in-frame clones and leaves out a portion. The table shows around 2,100,000 clones, with about 95% occurring only once. Naive CD8 isolation took CD45RO-negative cells positively selected for CCR7 and excluded terminally differentiated effector memory CD45RA+ cells. Sequences were obtained from naive CD8+ T cells sorted from blood. The receptors derive from a man younger than 30 in good health.

The chain is built from TRBV7-6 and TRBJ2-1, with 10 nucleotides matching TRBD2. The V gene end was trimmed by 5 bases and the J gene end by 5 bases; junction bases not matched to a gene: 15. The CDR3 is 18 residues long. CDR1 is SGHVS, CDR2 FNYEAQ, per germline. The CDR3 spells CASSLSGGGLIHNNEQFF. The CDR3 DNA is TGTGCCAGCAGCCTGAGCGGGGGGGGACTCATACATAACAATGAGCAGTTCTTC.

This sequence joins TRBV6-6 and TRBJ1-5; no clear D. This CDR3 spans 14 amino acids. Trimming left V 6 bases short and J 0 bases short, with 9 bases between. CDR1 is MNHNY and CDR2 is SVGAGI in the germline V gene (reference sequence). The CDR3 coding sequence is TGTGCCAGCAGCCCGGACGGTAGCAATCAGCCCCAGCATTTT. It is translated as CASSPDGSNQPQHF.

The chain couples TRBV11-2 to TRBJ2-2; 7 bases line up with TRBD1. The junction had 10 bases not matched to a gene; V was cut back by 4 bases and J by 2 bases. Germline V gives CDR1 SGHAT, CDR2 FQNNGV. The length of the CDR3 is 17 residues. The DNA for the CDR3 is TGTGCCAGCAGCTCACCCCGGGACAGCAGTAACACCGGGGAGCTGTTTTTT. This translates into CASSSPRDSSNTGELFF. Using reference TRBV11-2 and TRBJ2-2 for the parts outside the CDR3, the full variable domain is EAGVAQSPRYKIIEKRQSVAFWCNPISGHATLYWYQQILGQGPKLLIQFQNNGVVDDSQLPKDRFSAERLKGVDSTLKIQPAKLEDSAVYLCASSSPRDSSNTGELFFGEGSRLTVL.

This CDR3 reads CASSLEGLAGSYNEQFF. The CDR3 DNA follows: TGCGCCAGCAGCTTGGAGGGACTAGCGGGCTCCTACAATGAGCAGTTCTTC. This chain links TRBV5-1 with TRBJ2-1; the match to TRBD2 covers 12 bases. The V gene end was trimmed by 0 bases and the J gene end by 0 bases; junction bases not matched to a gene: 1. The CDR3 has 17 amino acids. Germline V gene sequence: CDR1 SGHRS, CDR2 YFSETQ.